This T cell receptor beta chain was recovered during a study of blood T cell repertoires in COVID-19 (dated by TCRdb to the early 2020s). A note on the overall study: The collaborator samples originated in the United States, Italy and Spain and spanned the acute and convalescent phases of COVID-19. The material from the prospective study consisted of cDNA or gDNA derived from T cells, B-cell-depleted T cells, or PBMCs. The dataset comprised deeply sampled blood TCRbeta repertoires from subjects exposed to, actively infected with, or recovered from COVID-19. The repertoires were released in a freely available public database meant as a resource for research on the immune response to SARS-CoV-2. The samples were drawn from two sources: the first 160 participants of the ongoing ImmuneRACE study, and 1,200 or so subjects contributed by 6 global collaborators. Sample metadata almost always included a de-identified subject ID, COVID-19 status, age in years and sex. HLA class I and class II types, where available, came from metadata supplied by the sample provider rather than from assay-based typing.

Measured from the cysteine to the phenylalanine, the CDR3 is 14 residues long. Of the read, only the CDR3 DNA is kept; its 42 bases are in frame from base 1. Per the germline V gene, SGDLS is the CDR1 and YYNGEE is the CDR2. Trimming accounts for 3 bases at V and 3 bases at J, while the number of junction bases matched to no gene is 2. The immunoSEQ Assay, a bias-controlled multiplex PCR, was used to amplify TCRbeta CDR3 regions from genomic DNA. The authors processed their data as follows. Within the assay, amplification of reference gene primers was used to estimate how many nucleated cells each sample contained. Sequence reads were collapsed and filtered to measure the absolute abundance of every unique TCRbeta CDR3 rearrangement. Productive Simpson clonality was computed per sample as the square root of Simpson's diversity index over productive rearrangements. The table comes from immuneACCESS by way of TCRdb, which keeps in-frame sequences with V and J called. Part of the clones is missing from these tables; in studies checked, under half for an unresolved V gene and the rest for unknown reasons. Clone size and the V and J calls come from that table; the DNA yielded D and trimming. The sample profile shows around 440,000 clones; 70% to 90% of them were found once. The leading ten clones occupy 10% to 15% of the sample.

A remark on this clone: Its antigen target is currently unknown. No base qualities exist here, and no much larger clone lies one base off it.

Overall study results and their limits: Clinical and demographic metadata were provided uncurated, with the amount varying by source and participant.

At one collaborating source in Seattle, patients were enrolled during active infection and were followed longitudinally through the course of disease. Each collaborating institution followed its own protocols to collect whole blood in K2EDTA tubes. For TCRbeta analysis, collaborator samples were shipped as frozen whole blood, as isolated PBMCs, or as DNA extracted from either sample type. Here the chain combines TRBV9 and TRBJ1-2, with TRBD1 identical over 10 junction bases. Specimen: peripheral blood. The sequence was collected from a woman in her forties or fifties with COVID-19, enrolled during active disease. The sequenced DNA: TGTGCCAGCAGCGCAGGGACAGGGGACTATGGCTACACCTTC. This gives the protein CASSAGTGDYGYTF.